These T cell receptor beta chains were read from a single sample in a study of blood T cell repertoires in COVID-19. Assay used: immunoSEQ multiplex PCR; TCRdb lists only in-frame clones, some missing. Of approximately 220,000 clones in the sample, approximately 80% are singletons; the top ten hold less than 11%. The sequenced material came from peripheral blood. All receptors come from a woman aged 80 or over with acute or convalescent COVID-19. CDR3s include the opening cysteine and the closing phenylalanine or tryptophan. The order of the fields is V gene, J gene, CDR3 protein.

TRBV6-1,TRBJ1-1,CASSDMTGYIGAFF
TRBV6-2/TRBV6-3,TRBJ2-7,CASSLGQGASYEQYF
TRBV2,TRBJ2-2,CASSERVEGGRTGELFF
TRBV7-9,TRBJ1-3,CASSPGAGNTIYF
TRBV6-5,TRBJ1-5,CASIGQGLSNQPQHF
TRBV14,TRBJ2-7,CASSQVRSGPFYEQYF
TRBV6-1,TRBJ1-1,CASSDRVNTEAFF
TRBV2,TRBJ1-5,CASNPGQDQPQHF
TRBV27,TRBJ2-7,CASSLTSRSSEQYF
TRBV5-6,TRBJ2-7,CASSWTLQGYYEQYF
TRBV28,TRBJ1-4,CASEGPGGASNEKLFF
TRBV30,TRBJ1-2,CAWSTLEGLLNYGYTF
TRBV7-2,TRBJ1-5,CASSLRTPYSNQPQHF
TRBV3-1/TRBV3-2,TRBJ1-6,CASSGTGINNSPLHF
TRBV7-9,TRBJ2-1,CASSLSLAANEQFF
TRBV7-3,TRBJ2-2,CASSLTGGADTGELFF
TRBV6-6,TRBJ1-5,CASSTRDSYQPQHF
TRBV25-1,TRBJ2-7,CASSSPGLAGNEQYF
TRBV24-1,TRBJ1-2,CATRDSAGEGGYTF
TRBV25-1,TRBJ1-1,CASSDTGGGSRGTEAFF
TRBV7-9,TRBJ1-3,CASSYIARSGNTIYF
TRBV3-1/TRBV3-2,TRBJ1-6,CASSQDWRAGVTSPLHF
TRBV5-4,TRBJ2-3,CASSLGIAVSDTQYF
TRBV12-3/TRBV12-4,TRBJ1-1,CASSLRGNTEAFF
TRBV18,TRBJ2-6,CASSRGPSGANVLTF
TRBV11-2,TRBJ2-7,CASSLVGQGYEQYF
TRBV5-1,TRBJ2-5,CASSFQTRETQYF
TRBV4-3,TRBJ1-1,CASSQDLRLAKNTEAFF
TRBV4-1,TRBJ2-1,CASSQVDLGLAGVNEQFF
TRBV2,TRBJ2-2,CASSRDTGSTGELFF
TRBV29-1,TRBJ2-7,CSVGQHYSYEQYF
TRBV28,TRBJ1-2,CASSLDRIYGYTF
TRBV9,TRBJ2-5,CASSAPLGGGETQYF
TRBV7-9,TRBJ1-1,CASSLDPGGLNTEAFF
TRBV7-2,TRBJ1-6,CASSLGIAGGGNSPLHF
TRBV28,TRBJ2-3,CASNPHSQSTGTDTQYF
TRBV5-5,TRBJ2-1,CASSLGLAGGSYNEQFF
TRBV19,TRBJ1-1,CASSIFGGQTEAFF
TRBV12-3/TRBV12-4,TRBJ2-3,CASTGAPDTQYF
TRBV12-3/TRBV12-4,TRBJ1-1,CASRQANTEAFF
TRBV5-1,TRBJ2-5,CASSSPGQQETQYF
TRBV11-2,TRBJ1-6,CASSFQGSSYNSPLHF
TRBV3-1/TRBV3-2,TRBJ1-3,CASGDSWPASGNTIYF
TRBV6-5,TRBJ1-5,CASSLMEGGQPQHF
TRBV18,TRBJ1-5,CASSPDRVGQPQHF
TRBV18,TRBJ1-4,CASSPPDRESEKLFF
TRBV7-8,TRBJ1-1,CASSLGRRVNTEAFF
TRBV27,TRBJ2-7,CASSLGGLAGRYEQYF
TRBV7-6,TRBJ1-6,CASSLSSTGSTYNSPLHF